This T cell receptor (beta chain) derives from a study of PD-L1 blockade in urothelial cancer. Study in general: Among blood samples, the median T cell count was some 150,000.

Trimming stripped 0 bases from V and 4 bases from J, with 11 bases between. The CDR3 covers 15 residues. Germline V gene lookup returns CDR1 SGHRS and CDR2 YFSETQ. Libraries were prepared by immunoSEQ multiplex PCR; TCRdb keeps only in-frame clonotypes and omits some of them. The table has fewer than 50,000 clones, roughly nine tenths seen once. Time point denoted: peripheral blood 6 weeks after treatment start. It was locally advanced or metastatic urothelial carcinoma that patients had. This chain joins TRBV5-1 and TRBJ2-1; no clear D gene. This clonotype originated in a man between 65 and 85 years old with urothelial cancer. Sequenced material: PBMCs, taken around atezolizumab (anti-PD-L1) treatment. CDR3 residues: CASSLGRQPYNEQFF. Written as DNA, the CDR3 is TGCGCCAGCAGCTTGGGGCGGCAGCCATACAATGAGCAGTTCTTC.